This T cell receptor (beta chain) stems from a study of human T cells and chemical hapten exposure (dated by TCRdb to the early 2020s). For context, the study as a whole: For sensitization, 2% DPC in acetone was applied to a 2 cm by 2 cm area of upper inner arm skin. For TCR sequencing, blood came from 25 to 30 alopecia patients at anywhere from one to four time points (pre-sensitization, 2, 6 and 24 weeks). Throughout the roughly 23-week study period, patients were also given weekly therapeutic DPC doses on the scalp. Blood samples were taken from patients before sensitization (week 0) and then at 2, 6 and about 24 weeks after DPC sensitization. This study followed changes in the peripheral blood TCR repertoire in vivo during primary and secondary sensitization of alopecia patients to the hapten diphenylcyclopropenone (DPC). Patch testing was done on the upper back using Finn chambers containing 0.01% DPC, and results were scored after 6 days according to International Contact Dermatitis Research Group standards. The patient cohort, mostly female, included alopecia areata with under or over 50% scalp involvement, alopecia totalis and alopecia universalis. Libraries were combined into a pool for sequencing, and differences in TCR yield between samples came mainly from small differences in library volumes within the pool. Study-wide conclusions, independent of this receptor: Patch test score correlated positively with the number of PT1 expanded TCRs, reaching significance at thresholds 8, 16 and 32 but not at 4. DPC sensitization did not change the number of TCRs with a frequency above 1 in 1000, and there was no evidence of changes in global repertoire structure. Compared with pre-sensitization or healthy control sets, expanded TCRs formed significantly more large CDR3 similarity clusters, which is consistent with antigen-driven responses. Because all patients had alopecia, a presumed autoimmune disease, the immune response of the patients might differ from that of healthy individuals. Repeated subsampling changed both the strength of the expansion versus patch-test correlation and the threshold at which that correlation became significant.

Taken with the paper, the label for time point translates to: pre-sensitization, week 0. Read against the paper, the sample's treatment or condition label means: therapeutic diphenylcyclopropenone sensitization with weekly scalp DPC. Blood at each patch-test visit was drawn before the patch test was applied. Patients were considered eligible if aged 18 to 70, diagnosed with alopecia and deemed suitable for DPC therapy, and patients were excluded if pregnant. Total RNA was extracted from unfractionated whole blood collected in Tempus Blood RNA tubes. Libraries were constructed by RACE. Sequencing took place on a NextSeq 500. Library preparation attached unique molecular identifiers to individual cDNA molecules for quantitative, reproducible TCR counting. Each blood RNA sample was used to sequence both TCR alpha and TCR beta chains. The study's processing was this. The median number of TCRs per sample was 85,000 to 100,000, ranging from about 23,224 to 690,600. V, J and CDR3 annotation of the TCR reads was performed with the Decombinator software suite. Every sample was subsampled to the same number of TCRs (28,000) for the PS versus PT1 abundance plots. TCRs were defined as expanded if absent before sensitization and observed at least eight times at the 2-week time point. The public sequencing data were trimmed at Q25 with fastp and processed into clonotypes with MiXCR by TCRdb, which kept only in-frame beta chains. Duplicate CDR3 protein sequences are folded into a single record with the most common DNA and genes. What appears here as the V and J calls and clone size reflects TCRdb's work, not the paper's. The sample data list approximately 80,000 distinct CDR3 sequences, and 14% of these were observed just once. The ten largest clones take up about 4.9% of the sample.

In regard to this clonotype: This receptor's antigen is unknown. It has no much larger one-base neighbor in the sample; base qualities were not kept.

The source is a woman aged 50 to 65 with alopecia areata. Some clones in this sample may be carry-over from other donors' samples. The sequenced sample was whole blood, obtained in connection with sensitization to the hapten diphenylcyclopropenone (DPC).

For the CDR3, the sequence is CASSQQGSGNTIYF. The nucleotides read TGTGCCAGCAGCCAACAGGGCTCTGGAAACACCATATATTTT. Here the chain combines TRBV7-9 and TRBJ1-3; TRBD1 is perhaps the D gene, given 6 matching bases. The germline V gene (reference sequence) specifies SEHNR as CDR1 and FQNEAQ as CDR2. The cysteine opens and the phenylalanine closes a CDR3 of 14 amino acids. The kept DNA is CDR3 alone, 42 bases in frame from the first base. V was cut back by 5 bases and J by 0 bases, leaving a gap of 8 bases between them.